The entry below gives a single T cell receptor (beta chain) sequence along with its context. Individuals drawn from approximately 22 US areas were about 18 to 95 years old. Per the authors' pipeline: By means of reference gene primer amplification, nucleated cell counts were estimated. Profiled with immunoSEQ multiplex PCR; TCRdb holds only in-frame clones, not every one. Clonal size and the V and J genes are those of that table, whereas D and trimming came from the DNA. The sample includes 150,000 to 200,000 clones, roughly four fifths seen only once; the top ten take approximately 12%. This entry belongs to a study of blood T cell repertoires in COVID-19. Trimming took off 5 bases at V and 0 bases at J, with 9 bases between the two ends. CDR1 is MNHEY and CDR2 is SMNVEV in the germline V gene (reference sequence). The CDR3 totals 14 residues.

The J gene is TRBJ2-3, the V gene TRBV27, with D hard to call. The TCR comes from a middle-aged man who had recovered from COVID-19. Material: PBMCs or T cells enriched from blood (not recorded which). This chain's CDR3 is CASSLLTSTDTQYF. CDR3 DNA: TGTGCCAGCAGTCTACTCACTAGCACAGATACGCAGTATTTT.